This T cell receptor (beta chain) is drawn from a study of cytomegalovirus exposure and HLA in healthy donors. From germline, CDR1 is SGHDT and CDR2 YYEEEE. The CDR3 consists of 14 residues. Trimming left V 1 base short and J 1 base short, with 5 bases between. Notes on the study in general: With later analysis, a missense DCLRE1C variant became linked to TCR beta V- and J-gene trimming. On later analysis, the bulk of CMV-associated TCR beta chains appeared to be HLA-restricted. A later look showed TCR association rates differing by HLA locus, highest for DRB1 and lowest for HLA-C. Investigators reported under 200 TCR beta chains as tied to cytomegalovirus.

The PCR was carried out with 60 Vbeta primers and 13 Jbeta primers. Clones were read by immunoSEQ multiplex PCR, and TCRdb kept only the in-frame ones, dropping some. There are 150,000 to 200,000 clones in the sample; roughly 79% occur only once, and roughly 4.4% lies in the top ten. A note on this clone: Its antigen is unidentified.

This clonotype was obtained from a woman in her late teens or twenties in good health and CMV-seropositive. The chain carries TRBV5-6 and TRBJ2-2; possibly TRBD1 for D (5 bases). Material: PBMCs. The CDR3 region is CASSLTGNTGELFF. CDR3 nucleotides: TGTGCCAGCAGCTTGACAGGGAACACCGGGGAGCTGTTTTTT.